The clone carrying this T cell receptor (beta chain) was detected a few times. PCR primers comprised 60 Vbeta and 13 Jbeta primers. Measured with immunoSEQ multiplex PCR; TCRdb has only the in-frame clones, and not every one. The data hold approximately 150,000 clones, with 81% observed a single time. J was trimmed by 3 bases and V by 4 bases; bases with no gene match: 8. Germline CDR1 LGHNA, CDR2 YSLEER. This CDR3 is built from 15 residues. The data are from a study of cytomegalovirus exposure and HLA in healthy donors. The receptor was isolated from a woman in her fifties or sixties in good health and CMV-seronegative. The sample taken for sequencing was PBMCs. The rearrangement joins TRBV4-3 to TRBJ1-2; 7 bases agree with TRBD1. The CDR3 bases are TGCGCCAGCAGCCGTTTTGAGGGGGCGGACTATGGCTACACCTTC. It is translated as CASSRFEGADYGYTF.